This TCR beta chain was identified during a study of metastatic and nonmetastatic thyroid tumors. Overall study context: Patients with malignant and benign thyroid disease provided blood and tumor or nodule tissue, whose repertoires were compared. Overall study results and limits: In both blood and tumor samples, TCR beta diversity was reported significantly higher for malignant than benign nodules.

This clone showed up just a few times. The antigen is unknown. Authors' methods: A distant-metastasis classifier for papillary thyroid cancer was built using CDR3 differences across clinicopathological groups. TCRdb used MiXCR to call clones anew from the PCR reads. These V and J calls rely on TCRdb rather than the paper's analysis. The data contain about 92,000 clones, 15% of them singletons. No treatment of any kind had been given to any patient before thyroid surgery. CDR1 and CDR2 from the germline V gene are MNHEY and SVGEGT. The CDR3 has 13 amino acids. V lost 6 bases and J lost 5, with 14 bases in between.

Specimen: blood. V gene TRBV6-2 or TRBV6-3 combines with J gene TRBJ2-7; D uncertain. This receptor was obtained from a female donor with papillary thyroid cancer or a benign thyroid nodule (not recorded which). Some clones in this sample may be carry-over from other donors' samples. The CDR3: CASSPQGVHEQYF. As DNA, the CDR3 is TGTGCCAGCAGCCCCCAAGGCGTGCACGAGCAGTACTTC.